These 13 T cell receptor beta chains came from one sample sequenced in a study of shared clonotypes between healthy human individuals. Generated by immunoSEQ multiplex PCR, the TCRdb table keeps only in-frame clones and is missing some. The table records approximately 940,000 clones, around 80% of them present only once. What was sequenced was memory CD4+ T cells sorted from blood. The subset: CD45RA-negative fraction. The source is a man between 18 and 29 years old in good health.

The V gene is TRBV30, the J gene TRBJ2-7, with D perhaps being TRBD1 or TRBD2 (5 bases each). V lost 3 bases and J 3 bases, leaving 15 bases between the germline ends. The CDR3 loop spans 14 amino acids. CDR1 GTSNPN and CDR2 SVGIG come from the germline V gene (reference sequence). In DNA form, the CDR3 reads TGTGCCTGGAGACCTGGGACGGTTAGCTACGAGCAGTACTTC. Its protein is CAWRPGTVSYEQYF.

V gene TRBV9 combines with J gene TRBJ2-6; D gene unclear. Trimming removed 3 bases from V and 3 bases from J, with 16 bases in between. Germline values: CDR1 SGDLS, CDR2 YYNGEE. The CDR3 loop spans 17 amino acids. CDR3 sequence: CASSAASLGYGANVLTF. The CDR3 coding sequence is TGTGCCAGCAGCGCCGCCTCTCTGGGTTATGGGGCCAACGTCCTGACTTTC.

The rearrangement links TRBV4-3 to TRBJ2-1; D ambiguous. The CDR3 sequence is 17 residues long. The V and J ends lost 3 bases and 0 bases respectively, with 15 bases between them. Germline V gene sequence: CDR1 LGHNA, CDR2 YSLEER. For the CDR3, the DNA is TGCGCCAGCAGCCAGGAGTTACCCGGATCCTCCTACAATGAGCAGTTCTTC. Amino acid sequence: CASSQELPGSSYNEQFF.

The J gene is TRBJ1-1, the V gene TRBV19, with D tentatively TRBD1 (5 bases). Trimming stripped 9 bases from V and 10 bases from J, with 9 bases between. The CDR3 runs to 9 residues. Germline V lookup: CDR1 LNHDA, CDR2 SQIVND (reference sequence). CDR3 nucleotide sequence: TGTGCCAGCGGAAGGGGAGCTTTCTTT. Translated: CASGRGAFF.

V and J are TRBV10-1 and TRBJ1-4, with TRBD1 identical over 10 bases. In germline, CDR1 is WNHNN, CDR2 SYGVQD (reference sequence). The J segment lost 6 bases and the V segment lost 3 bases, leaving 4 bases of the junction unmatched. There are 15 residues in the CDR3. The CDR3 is CASSDRQGAHEKLFF. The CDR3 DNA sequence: TGCGCCAGCAGTGACCGACAGGGGGCGCATGAAAAACTGTTTTTT.

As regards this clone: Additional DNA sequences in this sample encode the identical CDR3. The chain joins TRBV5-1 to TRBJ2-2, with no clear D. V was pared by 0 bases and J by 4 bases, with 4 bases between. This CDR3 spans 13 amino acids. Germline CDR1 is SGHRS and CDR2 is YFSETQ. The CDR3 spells CASSLAVTGELFF. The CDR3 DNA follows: TGCGCCAGCAGCTTGGCTGTCACCGGGGAGCTGTTTTTT.

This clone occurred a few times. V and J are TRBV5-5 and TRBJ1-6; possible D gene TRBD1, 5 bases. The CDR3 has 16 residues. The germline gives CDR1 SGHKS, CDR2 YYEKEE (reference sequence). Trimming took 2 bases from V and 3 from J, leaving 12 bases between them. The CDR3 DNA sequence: TGTGCCAGCAGCTTTACTCAGGGCTTCTATAATTCACCCCTCCACTTT. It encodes CASSFTQGFYNSPLHF.

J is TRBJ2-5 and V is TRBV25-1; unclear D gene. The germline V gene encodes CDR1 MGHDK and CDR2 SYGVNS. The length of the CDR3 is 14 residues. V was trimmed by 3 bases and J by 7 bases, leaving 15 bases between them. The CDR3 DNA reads TGTGCCAGCAGTGAGCCCGGGTCCGCGGCGACCCAGTACTTC. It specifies CASSEPGSAATQYF.

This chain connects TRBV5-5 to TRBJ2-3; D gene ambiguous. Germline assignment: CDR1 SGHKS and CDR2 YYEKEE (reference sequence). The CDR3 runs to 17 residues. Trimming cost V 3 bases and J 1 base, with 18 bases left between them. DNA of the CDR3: TGTGCCAGCAGCTACTCCGGGTCTCGAGCCGGCACAGATACGCAGTATTTT. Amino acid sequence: CASSYSGSRAGTDTQYF.

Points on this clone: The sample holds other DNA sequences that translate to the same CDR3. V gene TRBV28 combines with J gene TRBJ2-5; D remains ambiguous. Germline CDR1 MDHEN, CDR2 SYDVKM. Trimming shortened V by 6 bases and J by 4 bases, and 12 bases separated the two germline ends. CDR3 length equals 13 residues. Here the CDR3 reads CASSSTPRETQYF. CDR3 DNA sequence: TGTGCCAGCAGCTCCACCCCCCGAGAGACCCAGTACTTC.

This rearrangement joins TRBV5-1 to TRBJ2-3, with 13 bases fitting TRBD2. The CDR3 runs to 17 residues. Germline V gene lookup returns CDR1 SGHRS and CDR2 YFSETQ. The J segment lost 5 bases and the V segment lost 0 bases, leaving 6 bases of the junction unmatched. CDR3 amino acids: CASSLGRTSGRKDTQYF. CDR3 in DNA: TGCGCCAGCAGCTTGGGAAGGACTAGCGGGAGAAAAGATACGCAGTATTTT. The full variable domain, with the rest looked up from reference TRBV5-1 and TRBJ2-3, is KAGVTQTPRYLIKTRGQQVTLSCSPISGHRSVSWYQQTPGQGLQFLFEYFSETQRNKGNFPGRFSGRQFSNSRSEMNVSTLELGDSALYLCASSLGRTSGRKDTQYFGPGTRLTVL.

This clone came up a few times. CDR3 DNA sequence: TGTGCCAGCAGTTACACTCCGGGACAGGCCCACGAGCAGTACTTC. Amino acids: CASSYTPGQAHEQYF. V usage is TRBV27 and J usage is TRBJ2-7; the match to TRBD1 covers 8 bases. CDR1 and CDR2 (germline): MNHEY, SMNVEV (reference sequence). This CDR3 region has 15 residues. V was clipped by 4 bases and J by 5 bases; unmatched bases: 10.

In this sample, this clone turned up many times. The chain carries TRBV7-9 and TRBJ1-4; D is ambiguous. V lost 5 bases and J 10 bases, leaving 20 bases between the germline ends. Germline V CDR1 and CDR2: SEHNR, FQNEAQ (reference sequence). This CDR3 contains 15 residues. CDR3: CASSPQTEGGGKLFF. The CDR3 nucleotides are TGTGCCAGCAGCCCACAGACGGAGGGAGGTGGAAAACTGTTTTTT. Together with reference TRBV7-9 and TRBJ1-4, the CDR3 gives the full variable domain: DTGVSQNPRHKITKRGQNVTFRCDPISEHNRLYWYRQTLGQGPEFLTYFQNEAQLEKSRLLSDRFSAERPKGSFSTLEIQRTEQGDSAMYLCASSPQTEGGGKLFFGSGTQLSVL.